Listed below are T cell receptor beta chains from one sample, sequenced in a study of graft-versus-host responses after intestinal transplantation. No antigen has been assigned to these receptors. Libraries were prepared by immunoSEQ multiplex PCR; TCRdb keeps only in-frame clonotypes and omits some of them. The sample shows 80,000 to 95,000 clones, around 89% of them seen only once. The material was unstimulated CD4+ T cells sorted from spleen or lymph node cells, obtained before transplant. The receptor source for this set is a human donor who was the organ donor for an intestinal transplant. Each CDR3 is given with its conserved first and last residue. Fields, in order: J gene, clone size, V gene, D gene, CDR3 DNA, CDR3 protein. A D gene is named only where the DNA matches it firmly. Not every row has a clone size; where given, it reads once, few, many or a size class.

J gene: TRBJ1-1; clone size: few; V gene: TRBV30; D gene: -; CDR3 DNA: TGTGCCTGGAGTGTACAGGGGAACACTGAAGCTTTCTTT; CDR3 protein: CAWSVQGNTEAFF
J gene: TRBJ2-7; clone size: -; V gene: TRBV28; D gene: -; CDR3 DNA: TGTGCCAGCGCCCCGGGACATATCTACGAGCAGTACTTC; CDR3 protein: CASAPGHIYEQYF
J gene: TRBJ2-3; clone size: -; V gene: TRBV7-6; D gene: TRBD2; CDR3 DNA: TGTGCCAGCAGCTTACCTCCTGCTAGCGGGAGGGATACGCAGTATTTT; CDR3 protein: CASSLPPASGRDTQYF
J gene: TRBJ2-2; clone size: -; V gene: TRBV15; D gene: TRBD2; CDR3 DNA: TGTGCCACCACCGGGACTAGTGCCGGGGAGCTGTTTTTT; CDR3 protein: CATTGTSAGELFF
J gene: TRBJ2-6; clone size: -; V gene: TRBV5-4; D gene: -; CDR3 DNA: TGTGCCAGCAGCCCGCGGCTTGGAGCTGGGGCCAACGTCCTGACTTTC; CDR3 protein: CASSPRLGAGANVLTF
J gene: TRBJ1-5; clone size: -; V gene: TRBV28; D gene: TRBD1; CDR3 DNA: TGTGCCAGCAGTTTGCCCGGGACAGGGAATCAGCCCCAGCATTTT; CDR3 protein: CASSLPGTGNQPQHF
J gene: TRBJ2-2; clone size: -; V gene: TRBV5-1; D gene: -; CDR3 DNA: TGCGCCAGCAGAAATTTAGCGACGAACACCGGGGAGCTGTTTTTT; CDR3 protein: CASRNLATNTGELFF
J gene: TRBJ1-2; clone size: -; V gene: TRBV5-6; D gene: -; CDR3 DNA: TGTGCCAGCAGCTTGTACCAGGGTGGGGGCTACACCTTC; CDR3 protein: CASSLYQGGGYTF
J gene: TRBJ1-5; clone size: once; V gene: TRBV12-5; D gene: TRBD1; CDR3 DNA: TGTGCTAGTGGTAGTGGGACAGGCTATCAGCCCCAGCATTTT; CDR3 protein: CASGSGTGYQPQHF
J gene: TRBJ2-7; clone size: -; V gene: TRBV9; D gene: TRBD1; CDR3 DNA: TGTGCCAGCAGCGTAGGGACAGGGCCCTACGAGCAGTACTTC; CDR3 protein: CASSVGTGPYEQYF
J gene: TRBJ1-5; clone size: -; V gene: TRBV27; D gene: -; CDR3 DNA: TGTGCCAGCAGTTTATTGGGAGTTAATCAGCCCCAGCATTTT; CDR3 protein: CASSLLGVNQPQHF
J gene: TRBJ2-7; clone size: -; V gene: TRBV5-1; D gene: TRBD2; CDR3 DNA: TGCGCCAGCAGCTTGGGGACTAGCGGGTACGAGCAGTACTTC; CDR3 protein: CASSLGTSGYEQYF
J gene: TRBJ2-7; clone size: few; V gene: TRBV18; D gene: -; CDR3 DNA: TGTGCCAGCTCGCTGGGGGACACCCGCTACGAGCAGTACTTC; CDR3 protein: CASSLGDTRYEQYF
J gene: TRBJ1-1; clone size: -; V gene: TRBV7-9; D gene: -; CDR3 DNA: TGTGCCAGCAGCCCGAACAGTAACACTGAAGCTTTCTTT; CDR3 protein: CASSPNSNTEAFF
J gene: TRBJ1-2; clone size: -; V gene: TRBV7-3; D gene: -; CDR3 DNA: TGTGCCAGCAGCTTAACAGGGGATGGCTACACCTTC; CDR3 protein: CASSLTGDGYTF
J gene: TRBJ1-2; clone size: -; V gene: TRBV28; D gene: TRBD1; CDR3 DNA: TGTGCCAGCAGTCTGAGTGACAGGGCCCTATATGGCTACACCTTC; CDR3 protein: CASSLSDRALYGYTF
J gene: TRBJ2-5; clone size: -; V gene: TRBV7-8; D gene: -; CDR3 DNA: TGTGCCGGGGCACCCCAAGAGACCCAGTACTTC; CDR3 protein: CAGAPQETQYF
J gene: TRBJ2-4; clone size: -; V gene: TRBV28; D gene: TRBD1; CDR3 DNA: TGTGCCAGCAGTTTTGGGGACAGGGACAAAAACATTCAGTACTTC; CDR3 protein: CASSFGDRDKNIQYF
J gene: TRBJ2-7; clone size: -; V gene: TRBV5-5; D gene: TRBD1; CDR3 DNA: TGTGCCAGCACCCTACGGGACAGGGGATTAGGCGAGCAGTACTTC; CDR3 protein: CASTLRDRGLGEQYF
J gene: TRBJ2-3; clone size: -; V gene: TRBV10-2; D gene: -; CDR3 DNA: TGCGCCAGCACGTACACTAGCGAAGGGGGTGCCCCTAGCACAGATACGCAGTATTTT; CDR3 protein: CASTYTSEGGAPSTDTQYF
J gene: TRBJ2-3; clone size: -; V gene: TRBV5-1; D gene: TRBD2; CDR3 DNA: TGCGCCAGCAGCTTGGGACTAGCGGGGGTCACAGATACGCAGTATTTT; CDR3 protein: CASSLGLAGVTDTQYF
J gene: TRBJ2-4; clone size: -; V gene: TRBV5-1; D gene: -; CDR3 DNA: TGCGCCAGCAGCGTGGTAGGGGGGGGATTCAGAAACATTCAGTACTTC; CDR3 protein: CASSVVGGGFRNIQYF
J gene: TRBJ2-2; clone size: -; V gene: TRBV9; D gene: -; CDR3 DNA: TGTGCCAGCAGCGTAGAAGCCCACTCCGCGGGGTCCTTTACGAACACCGGGGAGCTGTTTTTT; CDR3 protein: CASSVEAHSAGSFTNTGELFF
J gene: TRBJ1-2; clone size: -; V gene: TRBV19; D gene: -; CDR3 DNA: TGTGCCAGTAGTATGCCCGGGGAAGCTAACTATGGCTACACCTTC; CDR3 protein: CASSMPGEANYGYTF
J gene: TRBJ2-3; clone size: -; V gene: TRBV30; D gene: -; CDR3 DNA: TGTGCCTGGAGTAGAGCAGATACGCAGTATTTT; CDR3 protein: CAWSRADTQYF
J gene: TRBJ2-7; clone size: -; V gene: TRBV11-2; D gene: -; CDR3 DNA: TGTGCCAGCAGCTTCCTCTCTCTCCGGGAAAGGGGGTACGAGCAGTACTTC; CDR3 protein: CASSFLSLRERGYEQYF
J gene: TRBJ2-3; clone size: -; V gene: TRBV20-1; D gene: -; CDR3 DNA: TGCAGTGCTAGACTCGGGGATACGCAGTATTTT; CDR3 protein: CSARLGDTQYF
J gene: TRBJ2-7; clone size: -; V gene: TRBV6-5; D gene: TRBD1; CDR3 DNA: TGTGCCAGCAGGACGGGACAGGGGTTCTCCTACGAGCAGTACTTC; CDR3 protein: CASRTGQGFSYEQYF